Following are 12 T cell receptor beta chains from one sample sequenced in a study of blood T cell repertoires in COVID-19. Libraries were prepared by immunoSEQ multiplex PCR; TCRdb keeps only in-frame clonotypes and omits some of them. The sample contains hundreds of thousands of clones, just over 90% of which appear only once. The sample consisted of PBMCs or T cells enriched from blood (not recorded which). These receptors all stem from a woman aged 18-29 years who had recovered from COVID-19.

V gene TRBV28 combines with J gene TRBJ2-3; 9 bases are shared with TRBD2. The CDR3 has 19 residues. The germline V gene encodes CDR1 MDHEN and CDR2 SYDVKM. The V segment lost 3 bases and the J segment 0 bases; nucleotides outside the gene matches: 13. Written as DNA, the CDR3 is TGTGCCAGCAGTTTCCCTTCGACTAGCGGAATATCTAGCACAGATACGCAGTATTTT. Translating it yields CASSFPSTSGISSTDTQYF.

The rearrangement joins TRBV12-3 or TRBV12-4 to TRBJ1-1, with a tentative D call TRBD1 (5 bases). This CDR3 is 13 amino acids long. V was pared by 6 bases and J by 3 bases, with 11 bases between. The CDR3 region is CASSLSGDTEAFF. As DNA, the CDR3 is TGTGCCAGCAGCCTGTCGGGGGACACTGAAGCTTTCTTT.

This clone appeared a few times. This chain joins TRBV18 and TRBJ1-2; 9 nucleotides line up with TRBD1. Trimming removed 3 bases from V and 6 bases from J; junction bases left unmatched: 5. The CDR3 length is 14 residues. Germline V CDR1 and CDR2: KGHSH, LQKENI. The CDR3 DNA reads as TGTGCCAGCTCACCGTCCGACAGGGGGGATGGCTACACCTTC. It specifies CASSPSDRGDGYTF.

V and J are TRBV5-4 and TRBJ1-6; tentatively, D is TRBD1 (5 bases). CDR1 is SGHNT, CDR2 YYREEE, per germline (reference sequence). The CDR3 is 14 amino acids. Deletions cut 4 bases from V and 0 bases from J, with 5 bases between. CDR3 nucleotides: TGTGCCAGCAGCGACAGCTCCTATAATTCACCCCTCCACTTT. It encodes CASSDSSYNSPLHF.

This chain joins TRBV5-8 and TRBJ2-3, with TRBD2 matching over 7 bases. This CDR3 is 15 amino acids long. The V gene's germline CDR1 is SGHTS and CDR2 YDEGEE. The trim removed 3 bases at V and 6 bases at J, leaving 10 bases unmatched. The CDR3 nucleotides read TGTGCCAGCAGCTGGGGGGGGGTAGAATACGATACGCAGTATTTT. It codes for CASSWGGVEYDTQYF. Combining the CDR3 with reference TRBV5-8 and TRBJ2-3 gives the whole variable domain EAGVTQSPTHLIKTRGQQATLRCSPISGHTSVYWYQQALGLGLQFLLWYDEGEERNRGNFPPRFSGRQFPNYSSELNVNALELEDSALYLCASSWGGVEYDTQYFGPGTRLTVL.

The chain uses TRBV12-3 or TRBV12-4 and TRBJ2-1; D ambiguous. Trimming shortened V by 3 bases and J by 2 bases, and 5 bases separated the two germline ends. The CDR3 totals 13 residues. This chain's CDR3 is CASSFVAYNEQFF. CDR3 DNA sequence: TGTGCCAGCAGTTTTGTAGCCTACAATGAGCAGTTCTTC.

The gene calls are TRBV9 and TRBJ2-1, with TRBD2 matching over 9 bases. This CDR3 has 15 residues. V trimming: 2 bases; J trimming: 7 bases; junction bases outside the gene matches: 7. Germline-derived CDR1 and CDR2 are SGDLS and YYNGEE. DNA of the CDR3: TGTGCCAGCAGCGTTAGCGGGGGCTCCGGGAATGAGCAGTTCTTC. This gives the protein CASSVSGGSGNEQFF.

The gene calls are TRBV29-1 and TRBJ1-1; no clear D. The length of the CDR3 is 13 residues. Trimming took off 2 bases at V and 5 bases at J, with 12 bases between the two ends. CDR1 and CDR2 (germline): SQVTM, ANQGSEA. In DNA form, the CDR3 reads TGCAGCGTTGAATTCGGCAGGCGAACTGAAGCTTTCTTT. Encoded protein: CSVEFGRRTEAFF.

The chain combines TRBV7-3 with TRBJ2-1; D is uncertain. Germline CDR1 is SGHTA and CDR2 is FQGTGA. The CDR3 covers 13 residues. V shed 5 bases and J shed 10 bases, with 15 bases lying between them. CDR3 sequence (DNA): TGTGCCAGCAGCCCATCGGCTGTGCGGGAGCAGTTCTTC. This translates into CASSPSAVREQFF.

The chain combines TRBV9 with TRBJ2-1; maybe TRBD2 (6 bases). This CDR3 contains 17 residues. The germline V gene encodes CDR1 SGDLS and CDR2 YYNGEE. The ends were cut back, 3 bases at V and 1 base at J, with 17 bases in the middle. The chain's CDR3 is CASSASSSGLSYNEQFF. CDR3 bases: TGTGCCAGCAGCGCAAGCTCAAGCGGGCTATCCTACAATGAGCAGTTCTTC.

The chain joins TRBV5-6 to TRBJ2-1, with 8 bases identical to TRBD1. The CDR3 is 13 residues long. Germline assignment: CDR1 SGHDT and CDR2 YYEEEE. Trimming at V came to 1 base and at J to 6 bases, leaving 0 bases not matched to a gene. The CDR3, as DNA: TGTGCCAGCAGCTTGACAGGGGGCAATGAGCAGTTCTTC. It encodes CASSLTGGNEQFF.

The chain couples TRBV7-8 to TRBJ1-5; D call uncertain. CDR3 length: 15 amino acids. CDR1 and CDR2 from the germline V gene are SGHVS and FQNEAQ. The V end was cut by 5 bases, the J end by 0 bases, with 11 bases between. The CDR3 DNA reads as TGTGCCAGCAGCGCTCGACTGGATAGCAATCAGCCCCAGCATTTT. Translating gives CASSARLDSNQPQHF.